This T cell receptor beta chain came from a study of blood T cell repertoires in COVID-19. CDR3 size: 15 residues. Trimming pared 4 bases from V and 0 bases from J, leaving 12 bases between. Per germline, CDR1 SEHNR and CDR2 FQNEAQ (reference sequence). The data were produced by immunoSEQ multiplex PCR, yet TCRdb's version contains in-frame clones alone and is incomplete. The sample holds 40,000 to 50,000 clones, approximately 91% seen once. V and J are TRBV7-9 and TRBJ1-2; tentatively, D is TRBD1 (6 bases). The clonotype comes from a human donor in a cohort sampled during active COVID-19. Sequenced: peripheral blood. In DNA form, the CDR3 reads TGTGCCAGCAGCTCGACAGGAATGCCTAACTATGGCTACACCTTC. Its protein is CASSSTGMPNYGYTF.